Below, 12 T cell receptor beta chains from the same sample are listed, as sequenced in a study of identical twins. In TCRdb, the 5' RACE reads were re-called with MiXCR into one record per CDR3 protein. Here the sample spans a few hundred thousand distinct CDR3 sequences, just under 10% being singletons. The same sample was also studied in work on yellow fever vaccine responses in identical twins.

Sequencing was carried out using PBMCs. These receptors were collected from a woman aged 18-29 years in good health.

This clonotype was seen ten or more times. The chain links TRBV27 to TRBJ2-7; D is unclear. CDR1 is MNHEY and CDR2 is SMNVEV in the germline V gene (reference sequence). This CDR3 contains 12 residues. Trimming took 5 bases from V and 2 from J, leaving 7 bases between them. The CDR3 loop reads CASSPSAYEQYF. Here the CDR3 DNA reads TGTGCCAGCAGTCCCTCGGCCTACGAGCAGTACTTC.

This clonotype appeared a few times. The chain has TRBV7-8 and TRBJ2-2, with 7 positions matching TRBD1. Looked up from germline, CDR1 is SGHVS and CDR2 is FQNEAQ. The V segment lost 2 bases and the J segment 6 bases; nucleotides outside the gene matches: 9. The CDR3 is made up of 16 amino acids. This CDR3 reads CASSLPDRVRPGELFF. The CDR3 DNA is TGTGCCAGCAGCTTACCCGACAGGGTCCGACCCGGGGAGCTGTTTTTT. Drawing the rest from reference TRBV7-8 and TRBJ2-2, the complete variable domain is GAGVSQSPRYKVAKRGQDVALRCDPISGHVSLFWYQQALGQGPEFLTYFQNEAQLDKSGLPSDRFFAERPEGSVSTLKIQRTQQEDSAVYLCASSLPDRVRPGELFFGEGSRLTVL.

In regard to this clonotype: No conserved phenylalanine or tryptophan ends this CDR3, so it is likely a read error. This chain connects TRBV20-1 to TRBJ2-3; no reliable D call. The CDR3 sequence is 13 residues long. Trimming took 6 bases from V and 0 from J, leaving 10 bases between them. Germline V gives CDR1 DFQATT, CDR2 SNEGSKA (reference sequence). CDR3 loop: CSAFFGSTDTQYL. In DNA, the CDR3 is TGCAGTGCCTTTTTCGGGAGCACAGATACGCAGTATCTT.

This clonotype was picked up a small number of times. The chain is built from TRBV28 and TRBJ2-5; 7 positions agree with TRBD1. Losses at the gene ends were 6 bases for V and 5 bases for J; bases not matched to a gene: 9. CDR1 MDHEN and CDR2 SYDVKM come from the germline V gene. There are 14 residues in the CDR3. The CDR3, as DNA: TGTGCCAGCAGAGAGACAGGGCAGCGGGAGACCCAGTACTTC. It encodes CASRETGQRETQYF.

This clonotype came up many times. The rearrangement joins TRBV7-2 to TRBJ2-7; D is perhaps TRBD1 (5 bases). The ends were cut back, 3 bases at V and 3 bases at J, with 21 bases in the middle. Looked up from germline, CDR1 is SGHTA and CDR2 is FQGNSA. The CDR3 runs 17 residues. CDR3 nucleotides: TGTGCCAGCAGCTTTACGTCTCGACAGCCTAGAATCTACGAGCAGTACTTC. Encoded protein: CASSFTSRQPRIYEQYF.

The chain carries TRBV2 and TRBJ2-1; D assignment may be TRBD1 or TRBD2 (5 bases each). V lost 7 bases and J 3 bases, leaving 22 bases between the germline ends. Germline CDR1 reads SNHLY; CDR2 reads FYNNEI. This CDR3 has 17 residues. CDR3 region: CASTPPRGTRGYNEQFF. CDR3 bases: TGTGCCAGCACACCTCCGAGAGGGACCCGCGGCTACAATGAGCAGTTCTTC.

About this clonotype itself: With a much larger clone just one base away, this may be a read error. The CDR3 is CASSLRTHYNEQFF. CDR3 sequence (DNA): TGTGCCAGCAGCTTGCGAACGCACTACAATGAGCAGTTCTTC. V usage is TRBV5-5 and J usage is TRBJ2-1; no clear D gene. This CDR3 is built from 14 residues. The V end lost 1 base, the J end lost 3 bases, and 8 bases lay between the germline ends. Looked up from germline, CDR1 is SGHKS and CDR2 is YYEKEE (reference sequence).

The rearrangement links TRBV20-1 to TRBJ2-3, with a tentative D call TRBD2 (5 bases). CDR3 size: 14 residues. Germline CDR1 and CDR2: DFQATT and SNEGSKA (reference sequence). V was cut by 0 bases and J by 6 bases, with 13 bases left in between. As DNA, the CDR3 is TGCAGTGCTAGAGATAGTCTAGCTGGGGATACGCAGTATTTT. Residues: CSARDSLAGDTQYF.

This chain links TRBV6-2 or TRBV6-3 with TRBJ2-4; D is unclear. CDR3 length: 14 residues. Trimming removed 0 bases at V and 6 bases at J, with 9 bases between. CDR1 and CDR2 from the germline V gene are MNHEY and SVGEGT. The chain's CDR3 is CASSYSDGLNIQYF. DNA of the CDR3: TGTGCCAGCAGTTACTCTGACGGTCTAAACATTCAGTACTTC.

J is TRBJ2-3 and V is TRBV7-2, with TRBD2 matching 7 bases. After removal of 5 bases from V and 1 base from J, the junction contained 9 bases not matched to a gene. Germline CDR1 SGHTA, CDR2 FQGNSA. This CDR3 is 16 amino acids long. The CDR3 nucleotides are TGTGCCAGCAGCCAACTCCAGCGGGGCCGCACAGATACGCAGTATTTT. It encodes CASSQLQRGRTDTQYF.

This clonotype was counted once. One end of the junction fails to match germline, which may point to a read error. The V and J genes are TRBV28 and TRBJ2-3; 9 bases match TRBD2. Germline V gene data show CDR1 as MDHEN and CDR2 as SYDVKM. The CDR3 is 17 residues long. CDR3 in DNA: TGTCCCAGCAGTTTATGGCAGCCTAGCGGGGGCACAGATACGCAGTATTTT. It codes for CPSSLWQPSGGTDTQYF.

This clonotype was counted a few times. V gene TRBV12-3 or TRBV12-4 combines with J gene TRBJ1-1, with 7 positions matching TRBD1. The CDR3 is made up of 15 amino acids. Germline trimming cut 6 bases from V and 2 bases from J; bases unmatched to any gene: 9. DNA of the CDR3: TGTGCCAGCAGCTCACTGGGACAGACCAACACTGAAGCTTTCTTT. Protein product: CASSSLGQTNTEAFF.